This T cell receptor (beta chain) was profiled in a study of blood T cells in healthy people across ages. General study findings and limits: The study found TCR beta diversity correlated strongly with naive T cell percentage. A greater number of naive CD4+ cells and higher diversity distinguished long-lived donors from aged donors.

Germline V gene sequence: CDR1 SGHRS, CDR2 YFSETQ. The CDR3 totals 12 residues. The J segment lost 4 bases and the V segment lost 7 bases, leaving 5 bases of the junction unmatched. In the case of this clonotype: Its antigen is undetermined.

A second PCR of about 6 to 11 cycles used a sample-barcoded 5' primer and a J-beta primer mix. Unique molecular identifiers of 12 random nucleotides labeled each cDNA. Each CDR3 protein is one row after TCRdb ran MiXCR on the 5' RACE reads. The sample lists almost 800,000 distinct CDR3 sequences; about 62% were seen once. The sequenced sample consisted of blood. The rearrangement uses TRBV5-1 and TRBJ2-7; 7 bases line up with TRBD1. The sequence derives from a young man in good health. The CDR3 loop reads CASGDSRYEQYF. CDR3 DNA: TGCGCCAGCGGGGACAGCCGATACGAGCAGTACTTC. Based on the CDR3 plus reference TRBV5-1 and TRBJ2-7, the full variable domain is KAGVTQTPRYLIKTRGQQVTLSCSPISGHRSVSWYQQTPGQGLQFLFEYFSETQRNKGNFPGRFSGRQFSNSRSEMNVSTLELGDSALYLCASGDSRYEQYFGPGTRLTVT.